The 29 T cell receptor beta chains in this list originate from one sample, sequenced in a study of T cells in Graves' hyperthyroidism and ophthalmopathy. Amplified TCR beta CDR3 regions came from RNA transcripts. RT-PCR in the first round (using the HTBI primer set) targeted the TCR CDR3. TCRdb reprocessed the multiplex PCR reads with MiXCR, giving one entry per CDR3 protein. The sample yields about 640,000 distinct CDR3 sequences, about 14% seen once. The sequencing sample was made of blood. These receptors originate from a woman aged 50 to 65 with Graves' ophthalmopathy.

This clonotype was detected many times. This CDR3 reads CASSFRTDPIYEQYF. CDR3 sequence (DNA): TGTGCCAGCAGCTTCCGTACCGACCCTATCTACGAGCAGTACTTC. The rearrangement uses TRBV7-8 and TRBJ2-7; D not resolved. The CDR3 sequence is 15 residues long. Between the trimmed V and J ends, which lost 3 bases and 3 bases, there was a span of 15 bases. The germline V gene encodes CDR1 SGHVS and CDR2 FQNEAQ.

In its sample, this clonotype was seen many times. The V gene is TRBV2, the J gene TRBJ1-1; 9 bases match TRBD1. Losses at the gene ends were 8 bases for V and 4 bases for J; bases not matched to a gene: 2. The CDR3 runs 12 residues. CDR1 and CDR2 (germline): SNHLY, FYNNEI. For the CDR3, the DNA is TGTGCCAGCCGGGACAGGGCCACTGAAGCTTTCTTT. Protein product: CASRDRATEAFF.

The chain recombines TRBV5-8 with TRBJ2-1; D may be TRBD1 (6 bases). Germline CDR1 and CDR2: SGHTS and YDEGEE. V was clipped by 2 bases and J by 4 bases, with 10 bases between them. The CDR3 loop spans 14 amino acids. The CDR3 coding sequence is TGTGCCAGCAGCTTTCGTAGGGGGTACAATGAGCAGTTCTTC. It is translated as CASSFRRGYNEQFF.

The chain employs TRBV20-1 and TRBJ2-1, with 14 bases aligning to TRBD2. The CDR3 extends over 14 amino acids. The junction had 5 bases not matched to a gene; V was cut back by 6 bases and J by 7 bases. Germline CDR1 reads DFQATT; CDR2 reads SNEGSKA (reference sequence). The chain's CDR3 is CSAAGLAGVNEQFF. CDR3 nucleotide sequence: TGCAGTGCCGCGGGACTAGCGGGAGTAAATGAGCAGTTCTTC.

This clonotype was seen a handful of times. Just one base apart from a much larger clone, this may be a read error. V and J are TRBV7-9 and TRBJ1-2; 7 bases match TRBD1. Germline V gene data show CDR1 as SEHNR and CDR2 as FQNEAQ (reference sequence). With 5 bases clipped from V and 6 bases from J, the junction kept 3 bases outside the gene matches. The CDR3 has 12 residues. The chain's CDR3 is CASSRTGDGYTF. In DNA form, the CDR3 reads TGTGCCAGCAGCCGGACAGGAGATGGCTACACCTTC.

Only a few counts were recorded for this clonotype. The chain recombines TRBV6-1 with TRBJ2-7, with 10 bases matching TRBD2. Germline CDR1 reads MNHNS; CDR2 reads SASEGT. The V gene end was trimmed by 2 bases and the J gene end by 8 bases; junction bases not matched to a gene: 9. The CDR3 length is 15 residues. CDR3 nucleotide sequence: TGTGCCAGCAGTGAAAGATGGAGCGGGAGGGCGAAGCAGTACTTC. This codes for CASSERWSGRAKQYF.

The chain recombines TRBV5-1 with TRBJ2-2; TRBD2 aligns across 10 bases. CDR1 and CDR2 from the germline V gene are SGHRS and YFSETQ. There are 17 residues in the CDR3. V lost 1 base and J lost 6; bases outside the gene matches: 9. The CDR3 region is CASSLRPSGSWSGELFF. DNA for the CDR3: TGCGCCAGCAGCTTGAGGCCTAGCGGGAGTTGGTCCGGGGAGCTGTTTTTT.

This clonotype was picked up many times. The chain has TRBV28 and TRBJ2-6; D not certain. Germline-derived CDR1 and CDR2 are MDHEN and SYDVKM. The length of the CDR3 is 14 residues. V lost 1 base, J lost 4 bases, and 5 bases lay in between. The CDR3 DNA reads TGTGCCAGCAGTTTATTCCGAGGGGCCAACGTCCTGACTTTC. It translates to CASSLFRGANVLTF.

This clonotype has more than one count but fewer than ten. A much larger clone sits a single nucleotide away, making a read error possible. The chain carries TRBV7-8 and TRBJ2-2; 7 nucleotides line up with TRBD2. The germline CDR1 and CDR2 sequences are SGHVS and FQNEAQ. CDR3 size: 15 residues. The V segment lost 5 bases and the J segment 6 bases; nucleotides outside the gene matches: 9. The CDR3 region is CASSLGLPNAGELFF. The CDR3 DNA is TGTGCCAGCAGCCTGGGACTACCCAACGCCGGGGAGCTGTTTTTT. Based on the CDR3 plus reference TRBV7-8 and TRBJ2-2, the full variable domain is GAGVSQSPRYKVAKRGQDVALRCDPISGHVSLFWYQQALGQGPEFLTYFQNEAQLDKSGLPSDRFFAERPEGSVSTLKIQRTQQEDSAVYLCASSLGLPNAGELFFGEGSRLTVL.

This clonotype was seen a few times. The chain combines TRBV6-2 or TRBV6-3 with TRBJ2-1; D gene ambiguous. V was cut by 0 bases and J by 0 bases, with 6 bases left in between. The CDR3 contains 15 residues. Germline loops: CDR1 MNHEY, CDR2 SVGEGT. Here the CDR3 reads CASSYSGPSYNEQFF. In nucleotides, the CDR3 is TGTGCCAGCAGTTACTCCGGGCCCTCCTACAATGAGCAGTTCTTC.

This clonotype was detected many times. The CDR3 here is CAWRGDGHNEQFF. The CDR3 region has the DNA TGTGCCTGGAGGGGGGACGGGCACAATGAGCAGTTCTTC. The rearrangement uses TRBV30 and TRBJ2-1; D might be TRBD1 or TRBD2, each matching 5 bases. Germline V lookup: CDR1 GTSNPN, CDR2 SVGIG (reference sequence). Trimming shortened V by 3 bases and J by 5 bases, and 11 bases separated the two germline ends. CDR3 length equals 13 residues.

This rearrangement joins TRBV5-1 to TRBJ2-3; 10 positions match TRBD1. V was clipped by 4 bases and J by 3 bases; unmatched bases: 5. Germline values: CDR1 SGHRS, CDR2 YFSETQ. The CDR3 loop spans 15 amino acids. CDR3 DNA: TGCGCCAGCAGCCACCGGGACAGGGGTACAGATACGCAGTATTTT. Protein sequence: CASSHRDRGTDTQYF.

This clonotype was detected many times. The genes are TRBV5-1 and TRBJ2-2; 7 positions match TRBD1. The trim removed 2 bases at V and 3 bases at J, leaving 10 bases unmatched. CDR1 and CDR2 from the germline V gene are SGHRS and YFSETQ. The CDR3 runs 17 residues. CDR3 nucleotides: TGCGCCAGCAGCTTCCCGTCGGGGCAGGGGGACACCGGGGAGCTGTTTTTT. This sequence encodes CASSFPSGQGDTGELFF.

This clonotype was detected ten times or more. This chain uses TRBV18 with TRBJ2-7; tentatively, D is TRBD1 (5 bases). Trimming removed 4 bases from V and 2 bases from J, with 9 bases in between. Looked up from germline, CDR1 is KGHSH and CDR2 is LQKENI. This CDR3 is 13 amino acids long. The CDR3 reads CASSRGRTYEQYF. In nucleotides, the CDR3 is TGTGCCAGCTCACGGGGCCGGACCTACGAGCAGTACTTC.

This clonotype has a handful of counts. The rearrangement links TRBV4-3 to TRBJ2-1, with TRBD2 identical over 10 bases. The CDR3 is made up of 15 amino acids. Germline CDR1 LGHNA, CDR2 YSLEER. Trimming removed 1 base from V and 7 bases from J; junction bases left unmatched: 4. The CDR3 sequence: CASSQALAGVNEQFF. As DNA, the CDR3 is TGCGCCAGCAGCCAAGCCCTAGCGGGAGTTAATGAGCAGTTCTTC.

The V gene is TRBV20-1, the J gene TRBJ1-2, with D uncertain. The CDR3 is 12 amino acids. V lost 1 base to trimming and J lost 7 bases, with 10 bases between them. The germline V gene encodes CDR1 DFQATT and CDR2 SNEGSKA (reference sequence). The CDR3 region is CSARGLRAGYTF. The CDR3 DNA sequence: TGCAGTGCTAGAGGGTTGAGGGCTGGCTACACCTTC.

This clonotype was seen at least ten times. The genes are TRBV11-3 and TRBJ1-2, with D perhaps matching TRBD1 (6 bases). Germline lookup yields CDR1 SGHNT and CDR2 YENEEA. With 5 bases removed from V and 5 bases from J, the gap between germline ends came to 18 bases. There are 15 residues in the CDR3. In nucleotides, the CDR3 is TGTGCCAGCAGCCTCCGGGGGGCCGGGACGTATGGCTACACCTTC. Amino acid sequence: CASSLRGAGTYGYTF.

This clonotype was recorded at least ten times. V gene TRBV5-4 combines with J gene TRBJ2-7, with TRBD2 matching over 8 bases. The CDR3 runs 15 residues. Germline CDR1 reads SGHNT; CDR2 reads YYREEE (reference sequence). The V and J ends lost 0 bases and 4 bases, in that order; junction bases with no gene match: 6. As DNA, the CDR3 is TGTGCCAGCAGCTTGGGAGGTAGCGGGACATACGAGCAGTACTTC. Its protein is CASSLGGSGTYEQYF.

This clonotype was seen ten or more times. The chain recombines TRBV5-1 with TRBJ2-1, with D possibly matching TRBD2 (6 bases). This CDR3 spans 13 amino acids. Trimming removed 1 base from V and 9 bases from J, with 11 bases in between. The germline gives CDR1 SGHRS, CDR2 YFSETQ. The CDR3 loop reads CASSLMGGREQFF. CDR3 DNA sequence: TGCGCCAGCAGCTTGATGGGGGGACGTGAGCAGTTCTTC.

This clonotype came up once. This sequence joins TRBV24-1 and TRBJ2-1; TRBD1 aligns across 9 bases. Looked up from germline, CDR1 is KGHDR and CDR2 is SFDVKD. V lost 6 bases to trimming and J lost 2 bases; unmatched junction nucleotides: 7. The CDR3 sequence is 16 residues long. The CDR3 bases are TGTGCCACCAGTTCATATAACAGGGGGCCCTACAATGAGCAGTTCTTC. It codes for CATSSYNRGPYNEQFF.

This clonotype was counted ten times or more. The chain combines TRBV28 with TRBJ2-5; 8 bases align to TRBD2. The CDR3 loop spans 15 amino acids. Germline V CDR1 and CDR2: MDHEN, SYDVKM. The V segment lost 5 bases and the J segment 3 bases; nucleotides outside the gene matches: 8. The CDR3, as DNA: TGTGCCAGCAGTCCGGCGGGAGGCGGTAAAGAGACCCAGTACTTC. Translation gives CASSPAGGGKETQYF.

The chain is built from TRBV24-1 and TRBJ1-4, with TRBD1 matching over 10 bases. The CDR3 has 15 residues. The junction had 2 bases not matched to a gene; V was cut back by 3 bases and J by 5 bases. The germline V gene encodes CDR1 KGHDR and CDR2 SFDVKD. The CDR3 spells CATSDPDRGNEKLFF. The DNA for the CDR3 is TGTGCCACCAGTGATCCGGACAGGGGGAATGAAAAACTGTTTTTT.

This clonotype has at least ten counts. The chain carries TRBV28 and TRBJ1-1, with 10 positions matching TRBD1. This CDR3 has 16 residues. V dropped 7 bases and J dropped 4; count of bases not matched to a gene: 12. In germline, CDR1 is MDHEN, CDR2 SYDVKM. The CDR3 spells CASNVGGQGKGTEAFF. The CDR3 DNA sequence: TGTGCCAGCAACGTGGGGGGACAGGGGAAGGGCACTGAAGCTTTCTTT. Supplemented by reference TRBV28 and TRBJ1-1, the full variable domain reads DVKVTQSSRYLVKRTGEKVFLECVQDMDHENMFWYRQDPGLGLRLIYFSYDVKMKEKGDIPEGYSVSREKKERFSLILESASTNQTSMYLCASNVGGQGKGTEAFFGQGTRLTVV.

The sample holds a few counts of this clonotype. The chain has TRBV9 and TRBJ2-3, with D hard to call. The germline V and J ends were trimmed by 3 bases and 9 bases, with 11 bases remaining between them. This CDR3 is built from 12 residues. Germline loops: CDR1 SGDLS, CDR2 YYNGEE. In DNA form, the CDR3 reads TGTGCCAGCAGCGACCCGGAGAGGACGCAGTATTTT. It specifies CASSDPERTQYF. Full variable domain (outside the CDR3, taken from reference TRBV9 and TRBJ2-3): DSGVTQTPKHLITATGQRVTLRCSPRSGDLSVYWYQQSLDQGLQFLIQYYNGEERAKGNILERFSAQQFPDLHSELNLSSLELGDSALYFCASSDPERTQYFGPGTRLTVL.

This clonotype was seen repeatedly, ten times or more. The chain carries TRBV12-3 or TRBV12-4 and TRBJ1-1, with 7 bases fitting TRBD1. There are 12 residues in the CDR3. Trimming at V came to 5 bases and at J to 6 bases, leaving 3 bases not matched to a gene. The CDR3 loop reads CASSGGTAEAFF. Written as DNA, the CDR3 is TGTGCCAGCAGTGGCGGGACAGCTGAAGCTTTCTTT.

A few counts support this clonotype. This may arise from a read error, as a much more abundant clone is one base away. This chain joins TRBV3-1 and TRBJ1-1; D unresolved. Germline assignment: CDR1 LGHDT and CDR2 YNNKEL (reference sequence). CDR3 length: 14 residues. In nucleotides, the CDR3 is TGTGCCAGCAGCCAAGCGACCGGGCTCACTGAAGCTTCCTTT. It yields the protein CASSQATGLTEASF.

Ten or more counts support this clonotype. The rearrangement uses TRBV18 and TRBJ1-2; D unclear. CDR1 and CDR2 from the germline V gene are KGHSH and LQKENI. The CDR3 covers 13 residues. With 3 bases removed from V and 0 bases from J, the gap between germline ends came to 5 bases. CDR3 nucleotide sequence: TGTGCCAGCTCACCGGAGCCTAACTATGGCTACACCTTC. It encodes CASSPEPNYGYTF.

This clonotype was counted many times. J is TRBJ2-7 and V is TRBV5-5; D may be TRBD2 (5 bases). The V gene's germline CDR1 is SGHKS and CDR2 YYEKEE (reference sequence). This CDR3 comprises 14 residues. V was pared by 0 bases and J by 3 bases, with 10 bases between. CDR3 in amino acids: CASSLVGSDYEQYF. CDR3 coding DNA: TGTGCCAGCAGCTTGGTCGGTAGCGACTACGAGCAGTACTTC. Supplemented by reference TRBV5-5 and TRBJ2-7, the full variable domain reads DAGVTQSPTHLIKTRGQQVTLRCSPISGHKSVSWYQQVLGQGPQFIFQYYEKEERGRGNFPDRFSARQFPNYSSELNVNALLLGDSALYLCASSLVGSDYEQYFGPGTRLTVT.

This clonotype came up many times. This chain joins TRBV14 and TRBJ2-1; unclear D gene. CDR1 and CDR2 from the germline V gene are SGHDN and FVKESK. Trimming left V 4 bases short and J 7 bases short, with 17 bases between. The CDR3 length is 15 residues. The CDR3 protein is CASSLRDVKPNEQFF. CDR3 DNA sequence: TGTGCCAGCAGCCTAAGGGATGTCAAGCCGAATGAGCAGTTCTTC.